This T cell receptor (beta chain) was recovered during a study of blood T cell repertoires in COVID-19. About the research overall: COVID-19 samples collected from the United States, Italy and Spain covered acute and convalescent phases. The cDNA or gDNA used as material had been derived from T cells, B-cell-depleted T cells, or PBMCs.

Germline CDR1 SGHRS, CDR2 YFSETQ. The CDR3 is made up of 16 amino acids. Deletions cut 0 bases from V and 0 bases from J, with 7 bases between. This clone came up once. Original handling: Reference gene primer amplification in the assay estimated nucleated cell counts. Clones were sequenced by immunoSEQ multiplex PCR, and TCRdb holds only the in-frame ones, with some missing. V, J and clone size are taken as reported in that table, and D and trimming were inferred from the DNA itself. The table has 95,000 to 150,000 clones, 84% seen once; the top ten hold roughly 3.5%. Participants were aged roughly 18 to 95 years, lived in 24 US areas, and enrolled virtually.

Sequenced input: PBMCs or T cells enriched from blood (not recorded which). The source is a woman aged 25 to 39 who had recovered from COVID-19. This chain connects TRBV5-1 to TRBJ2-6; no firm D call. As DNA, the CDR3 is TGCGCCAGCAGCTTGGCCGGTAGCTCTGGGGCCAACGTCCTGACTTTC. This translates into CASSLAGSSGANVLTF.